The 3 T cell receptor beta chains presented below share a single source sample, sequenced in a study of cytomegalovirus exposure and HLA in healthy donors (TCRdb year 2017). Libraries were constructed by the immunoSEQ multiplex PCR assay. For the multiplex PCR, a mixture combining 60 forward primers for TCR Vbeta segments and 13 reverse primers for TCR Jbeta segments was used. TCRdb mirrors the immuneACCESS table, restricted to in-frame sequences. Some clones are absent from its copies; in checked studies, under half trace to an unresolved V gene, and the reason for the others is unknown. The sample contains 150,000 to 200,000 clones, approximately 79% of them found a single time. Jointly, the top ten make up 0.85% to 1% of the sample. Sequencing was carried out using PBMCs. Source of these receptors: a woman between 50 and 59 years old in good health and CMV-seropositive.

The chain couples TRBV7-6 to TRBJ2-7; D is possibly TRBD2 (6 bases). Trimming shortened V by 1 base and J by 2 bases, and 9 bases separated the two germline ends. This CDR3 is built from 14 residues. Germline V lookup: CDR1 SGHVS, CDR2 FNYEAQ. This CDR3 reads CASSLEGGTYEQYF. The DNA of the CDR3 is TGTGCCAGCAGCTTAGAGGGCGGGACCTACGAGCAGTACTTC.

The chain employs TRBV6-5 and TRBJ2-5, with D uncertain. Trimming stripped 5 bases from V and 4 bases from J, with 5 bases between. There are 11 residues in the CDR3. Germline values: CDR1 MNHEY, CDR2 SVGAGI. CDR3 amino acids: CASSAGETQYF. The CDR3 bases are TGTGCCAGCAGTGCAGGAGAGACCCAGTACTTC.

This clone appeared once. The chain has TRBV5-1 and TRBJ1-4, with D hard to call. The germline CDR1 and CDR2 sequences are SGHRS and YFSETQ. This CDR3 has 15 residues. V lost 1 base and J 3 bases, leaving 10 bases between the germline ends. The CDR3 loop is CASSLRGSPNEKLFF. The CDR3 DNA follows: TGCGCCAGCAGCTTGCGGGGAAGCCCTAATGAAAAACTGTTTTTT.